Given below is one T cell receptor (beta chain) in context. Its antigen is still unknown. Germline CDR1 reads SGHAT; CDR2 reads FQDESV (reference sequence). Trimming left V 3 bases short and J 7 bases short, with 7 bases between. This CDR3 spans 13 amino acids. The study enrolled healthy HIV-negative adults without recent acute infections or vaccinations as donors. TCRdb keeps only in-frame clones here, not all; method: immunoSEQ multiplex PCR. The sample has 2.3 million or so clones, approximately 93% seen once. The sample is drawn from a study of shared clonotypes between healthy human individuals. Study in general: Three CD4 naive, three CD4 memory, two CD8 naive and one CD8 memory plate were used per donor. Study-wide points: It was only blood that was sampled, and tissue repertoires likely differ. Relative to clonotypes present in all four donors, those not shared had lower generation probabilities.

This sequence joins TRBV11-1 and TRBJ1-6; D gene uncertain. The sample consisted of naive CD4+ T cells from PBMCs. Subset meaning: CD45RA+ positively selected. This TCR was sampled from a man between 18 and 29 years old in good health. Some clones in this sample may be carry-over from other donors' samples. The CDR3 region is CASSLARNSPLHF. As DNA, the CDR3 is TGTGCCAGCAGCTTGGCCAGAAATTCACCCCTCCACTTT.